The next 11 T cell receptor beta chains were all read from a single sample in a study of T cell responses to AZD1222 COVID-19 vaccine. Sequencing was performed with immunoSEQ multiplex PCR; in TCRdb, only in-frame clones are kept and a portion is missing. The sample holds about 110,000 clones, 70% to 90% seen once. The starting material was peripheral blood, obtained on day 0 of AZD1222 vaccination. Receptor source: an adult in good health.

Remarks on this clone: The sample has other DNA sequences that encode this CDR3 too. The chain couples TRBV7-2 to TRBJ2-3, with 9 bases identical to TRBD1. With 2 bases clipped from V and 6 bases from J, the junction kept 6 bases outside the gene matches. The CDR3 sequence is 15 residues long. In germline, CDR1 is SGHTA, CDR2 FQGNSA. CDR3 protein: CASSLLGQGQDTQYF. CDR3 DNA: TGTGCCAGCAGCTTACTCGGACAGGGGCAGGATACGCAGTATTTT.

J is TRBJ1-3 and V is TRBV6-5, with D uncertain. Per the germline V gene, CDR1 is MNHEY and CDR2 is SVGAGI. V was clipped by 2 bases and J by 0 bases, with 11 bases between them. The CDR3 is 16 amino acids. In nucleotides, the CDR3 is TGTGCCAGCAGTTACACTAGCGACAACTCTGGAAACACCATATATTTT. Protein product: CASSYTSDNSGNTIYF.

The J gene is TRBJ2-7, the V gene TRBV6-5, with 8 bases identical to TRBD1. The CDR3 is 14 residues long. Germline V gene data show CDR1 as MNHEY and CDR2 as SVGAGI. V dropped 7 bases and J dropped 0; count of bases not matched to a gene: 5. As DNA, the CDR3 is TGTGCCAGCAACGACAGGGGCAGCTCCTACGAGCAGTACTTC. This encodes CASNDRGSSYEQYF.

This chain uses TRBV6-5 with TRBJ1-5; TRBD1 matches 8 bases. CDR1 MNHEY and CDR2 SVGAGI come from the germline V gene. The CDR3 totals 14 residues. Trimming at V came to 10 bases and at J to 1 base, leaving 6 bases not matched to a gene. The CDR3 bases are TGTGCCATCTTAGACAGGGGCAGCAATCAGCCCCAGCATTTT. Translation gives CAILDRGSNQPQHF.

The V gene is TRBV24-1, the J gene TRBJ2-2; 7 nucleotides line up with TRBD1. Germline values: CDR1 KGHDR, CDR2 SFDVKD. The CDR3 contains 17 residues. V was clipped by 4 bases and J by 6 bases; unmatched bases: 13. The CDR3 protein is CATSDLPSTGRAGELFF. CDR3 in DNA: TGTGCCACCAGTGACCTACCCTCGACAGGGCGGGCCGGGGAGCTGTTTTTT.

This clone showed up just once. The V call is TRBV19, the J call TRBJ2-2; D is perhaps TRBD1 (5 bases). Trimming shortened V by 6 bases and J by 6 bases, and 5 bases separated the two germline ends. Per the germline V gene, CDR1 is LNHDA and CDR2 is SQIVND (reference sequence). There are 11 residues in the CDR3. In nucleotides, the CDR3 is TGTGCCAGTAGGGGGCCCGGGGAGCTGTTTTTT. Protein sequence: CASRGPGELFF.

V and J are TRBV11-3 and TRBJ2-7, with 7 bases that match TRBD2. The germline gives CDR1 SGHNT, CDR2 YENEEA. This CDR3 spans 12 amino acids. The V segment lost 3 bases and the J segment 6 bases; nucleotides outside the gene matches: 2. The chain's CDR3 is CASSLGGGEQYF. The CDR3 DNA follows: TGTGCCAGCAGCTTGGGCGGGGGCGAGCAGTACTTC.

The chain employs TRBV27 and TRBJ2-7, with 9 bases fitting TRBD1. Germline assignment: CDR1 MNHEY and CDR2 SMNVEV (reference sequence). Trimming removed 6 bases from V and 3 bases from J; junction bases left unmatched: 6. CDR3 size: 14 residues. CDR3 loop: CASSRDRENYEQYF. The CDR3 coding sequence is TGTGCCAGCAGCAGGGACAGGGAAAACTACGAGCAGTACTTC.

Details on this clone: One end of the junction fails to match germline, which may point to a read error. This CDR3 is CASSPPSGTPYNSLLHF. In DNA, the CDR3 is TGTGCCAGCTCACCACCGAGCGGGACTCCTTATAATTCACTCCTCCACTTT. The V gene is TRBV18, the J gene TRBJ1-6, with D possibly being TRBD1 (5 bases). The CDR3 loop spans 17 amino acids. Germline CDR1 is KGHSH and CDR2 is LQKENI. The full variable domain, its missing parts supplied by reference TRBV18 and TRBJ1-6, is NAGVMQNPRHLVRRRGQEARLRCSPMKGHSHVYWYRQLPEEGLKFMVYLQKENIIDESGMPKERFSAEFPKEGPSILRIQQVVRGDSAAYFCASSPPSGTPYNSLLHFGNGTRLTVT.

V usage is TRBV28 and J usage is TRBJ1-5, with D unclear. Trimming left V 6 bases short and J 4 bases short, with 13 bases between. The CDR3 is 14 amino acids. Germline lookup yields CDR1 MDHEN and CDR2 SYDVKM. Here the CDR3 reads CASRVDNVNQPQHF. In nucleotides, the CDR3 is TGTGCCAGCAGAGTAGACAATGTTAATCAGCCCCAGCATTTT. Full variable domain (outside the CDR3, taken from reference TRBV28 and TRBJ1-5): DVKVTQSSRYLVKRTGEKVFLECVQDMDHENMFWYRQDPGLGLRLIYFSYDVKMKEKGDIPEGYSVSREKKERFSLILESASTNQTSMYLCASRVDNVNQPQHFGDGTRLSIL.

The chain recombines TRBV6-6 with TRBJ1-2; possibly TRBD1 for D (6 bases). Trimming stripped 0 bases from V and 7 bases from J, with 12 bases between. The CDR3 is 14 amino acids. The germline CDR1 and CDR2 sequences are MNHNY and SVGAGI (reference sequence). CDR3 bases: TGTGCCAGCAGTTACTCTTCAGGGGAGACTGGCTACACCTTC. It yields the protein CASSYSSGETGYTF.